This TCR beta chain was obtained from a study of CDR3 diversity in severe acne. The CDR3 spans 17 residues. The ends lost 6 bases at V and 5 bases at J; junction bases unmatched: 13. Per germline, CDR1 LNHNV and CDR2 YYDKDF (reference sequence). This clonotype was found a few times. One entry per CDR3 protein results from TCRdb running MiXCR on the PCR reads. The table shows 85,000 to 120,000 distinct CDR3 sequences, with around 56% occurring only once. The specimen was blood. The sequence derives from a male donor with acne. The V and J genes are TRBV15 and TRBJ2-2; 9 nucleotides line up with TRBD2. As DNA, the CDR3 is TGTGCCACCAGGCCTAGCGGGATTGAACGGGAGACCGGGGAGCTGTTTTTT. Its protein is CATRPSGIERETGELFF.